The source of this TCR beta chain is a study of low-dose radiotherapy and immunotherapy resistance in tumors (dated by TCRdb to between 2022 and 2023). General notes on the study: Cohort 1 received 0.5 Gy per fraction every 2 weeks, with a prescribed total PTV dose of 6.5 Gy. Starting on cycle 1 day 1, patients took 300 mg of aspirin by mouth once daily for four cycles. The translational analysis covered eight patients: three from the first dose cohort and the first five from the second dose cohort. Intravenous cyclophosphamide at 200 mg/m2 was administered every two weeks, one day ahead of each radiation and immunotherapy administration. The trial did not randomize participants into treatment groups. Patients in Cohort 2 were given 1 Gy per fraction every two weeks, for a total of 13 Gy across 26 weeks. Nivolumab and ipilimumab were both given intravenously, with nivolumab at a 240 mg flat dose every two weeks and ipilimumab at 1 mg/kg every six weeks.

The instrument was an Illumina HiSeq 2500. First-strand cDNA was synthesized with Superscript III and a set of TRAV- and TRBV-specific primers, covering both TCRalpha and TCRbeta chains. TCRs were amplified with Phusion for around 20 PCR cycles using a constant-region primer together with the adapter attached to the V primers. Amplification of the isolated mRNA was done with the MessageAmp II aRNA Amplification Kit, which involved an approximately 15-hour in vitro transcription at 37 degrees C. mRNA for TCR sequencing was isolated with the Dynabeads mRNA DIRECT Purification Kit. Indexed Illumina adapters were added in a second Phusion PCR of about 24 cycles, after which AMPure XP beads were used to purify the products. Regarding the original processing steps: Using custom Perl scripts, TCR sequences that encoded the same protein were pooled, out-of-frame sequences were dropped, and the abundance of each clonotype was calculated. The analysis excluded TCR sequences that were supported by just one read. The metrics used to describe the repertoires included Shannon entropy, Gini index, clonality, richness, and the frequency of TCRs shared between repertoires. TCRdb itself trimmed the public reads at Q25 with fastp, ran MiXCR and retained productive beta chains. Identical CDR3 protein sequences are pooled into one entry, listed with their most common genes and DNA. The V and J calls and clone size come from TCRdb's table, not from the authors' own analysis. Across this sample there are tens of thousands of distinct CDR3 sequences, with less than 30% seen only once. In total, the top ten clones hold about 9.5% of the sample.

The CDR3 measures 14 amino acids from cysteine to phenylalanine. CDR3 DNA only is kept here, 42 bases in frame from base 1. Per the germline V gene (reference sequence), SGHKS is the CDR1 and YYEKEE is the CDR2. Trimming takes 0 bases from V and 2 bases from J, and the germline ends sit 7 bases apart. This specimen's time point label, per the study, means: after trial treatment. The treatment or condition label here, explained by the study, means: LDRT plus nivolumab, ipilimumab, low-dose cyclophosphamide and aspirin (RACIN trial). Donors were enrolled in RACIN, a single-arm phase I dose-escalation trial combining nivolumab, ipilimumab, aspirin, low-dose cyclophosphamide and low-dose radiotherapy. Patients were eligible if they had advanced solid tumors that were TIL-negative. This clonotype showed up just a few times. No cognate antigen has been identified for it. The sample holds no much larger clone one base away, and base qualities are not on file.

The sequences come from PBMCs, collected after low-dose radiotherapy plus immunotherapy. This receptor was identified in a male donor with prostate cancer. The chain is encoded by TRBV5-5 joined to TRBJ2-3; the D region possibly corresponds to TRBD2 (5 bases align). The CDR3 corresponds to CASSLGRATDTQYF. Read as DNA, the sequence is TGTGCCAGCAGCTTGGGGCGGGCCACAGATACGCAGTATTTT.